What follows describes a single T cell receptor beta chain. These data originate in a study of blood T cell repertoires in COVID-19. Study context: Researchers got acute and convalescent COVID-19 samples from the United States, Italy and Spain. In each case, the material was cDNA or gDNA derived from T cells, B-cell-depleted T cells, or PBMCs.

This CDR3 has 16 amino acids. CDR1 is ENHRY, CDR2 SYGVKD, per germline. Trimming removed 2 bases from V and 0 bases from J; junction bases left unmatched: 6. Per the original methods: Counts of nucleated cells, estimated from reference gene primer amplification, were obtained. Using immunoSEQ multiplex PCR, the repertoire was profiled, and TCRdb retains in-frame clones only, with some absent. V, J and clone size reflect that table, while D and trimming were determined from the DNA. The table includes more than 200,000 clones, about 79% detected once. The chain has TRBV10-3 and TRBJ1-1; TRBD1 agrees at 7 bases. The receptor was isolated from a woman between 40 and 55 years old who had recovered from COVID-19. What was sequenced was peripheral blood. The CDR3 spells CAISEGTRGMNTEAFF. CDR3 nucleotide sequence: TGTGCCATCAGTGAGGGGACCAGGGGGATGAACACTGAAGCTTTCTTT.